This record looks at one T cell receptor beta chain sequence and its context. This CDR3 has 15 amino acids. Per germline, CDR1 SGHKS and CDR2 YYEKEE (reference sequence). Trimming cost V 0 bases and J 6 bases, with 15 bases left between them. The data originate from a study of cytomegalovirus exposure and HLA in healthy donors. The PCR had 60 Vbeta and 13 Jbeta primers. Generated by immunoSEQ multiplex PCR, the TCRdb table keeps only in-frame clones and is missing some. The table includes 250,000 to 300,000 clones, about 90% detected once. The sample taken for sequencing was PBMCs. V and J are TRBV5-5 and TRBJ1-1, with D unresolved. The sequence was obtained from a girl aged 2 to 9 in good health and CMV-seronegative. The CDR3 region has the DNA TGTGCCAGCAGCTTGGTGGGCCCAGCTCTCTCTGAAGCTTTCTTT. Residues: CASSLVGPALSEAFF.